The clone carrying this T cell receptor (beta chain) is a singleton in its sample. From germline, CDR1 is SGHRS and CDR2 YFSETQ. There are 14 residues in the CDR3. V was pared by 3 bases and J by 2 bases, with 11 bases between. The sample belongs to a study of control samples from healthy donors and cancer patients. The repertoire was sequenced with immunoSEQ multiplex PCR; TCRdb's copy has only in-frame clones and lacks some. The sample has about 120,000 clones, over 85% seen once. The chain has TRBV5-1 and TRBJ1-1, with a possible D match to TRBD1 (5 bases). Specimen: blood. This TCR was sampled from a man younger than 30 in good health. The CDR3 sequence is CASSSSQENTEAFF. In DNA form, the CDR3 reads TGCGCCAGCAGCTCATCACAGGAAAACACTGAAGCTTTCTTT.